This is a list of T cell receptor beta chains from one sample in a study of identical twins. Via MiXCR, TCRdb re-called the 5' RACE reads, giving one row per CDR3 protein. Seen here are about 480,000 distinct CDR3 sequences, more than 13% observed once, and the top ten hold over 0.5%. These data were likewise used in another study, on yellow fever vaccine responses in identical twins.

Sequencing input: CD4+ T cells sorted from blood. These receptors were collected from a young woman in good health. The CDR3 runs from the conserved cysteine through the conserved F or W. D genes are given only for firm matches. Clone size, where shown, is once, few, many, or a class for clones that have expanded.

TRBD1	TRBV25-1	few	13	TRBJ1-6	CASIDRDNSPLHF	TGTGCCAGCATTGACAGGGATAATTCACCCCTCCACTTT
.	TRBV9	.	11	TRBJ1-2	CASRGGSGYTF	TGTGCCAGCAGAGGAGGTAGCGGCTACACCTTC
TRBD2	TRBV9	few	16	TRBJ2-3	CASSVGLRGSTDTQYF	TGTGCCAGCAGCGTAGGTCTGCGGGGGAGCACAGATACGCAGTATTTT
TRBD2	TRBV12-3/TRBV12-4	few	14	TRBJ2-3	CASSTSGKADTQYF	TGTGCCAGCAGTACTAGCGGGAAGGCAGATACGCAGTATTTT
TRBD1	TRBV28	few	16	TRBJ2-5	CASSLSQGAYRETQYF	TGTGCCAGCAGTTTATCCCAGGGGGCTTATCGAGAGACCCAGTACTTC
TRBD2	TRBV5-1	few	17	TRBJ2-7	CASSLVGTGTSGYEQYF	TGCGCCAGCAGCTTGGTTGGGACAGGGACTAGCGGGTACGAGCAGTACTTC
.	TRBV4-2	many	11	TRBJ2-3	CASGGSDTQYF	TGTGCCAGCGGGGGGTCAGATACGCAGTATTTT
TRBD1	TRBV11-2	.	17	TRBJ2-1	CASSKISGQGARNEQFF	TGTGCCAGCAGCAAAATCTCGGGACAGGGGGCGCGAAATGAGCAGTTCTTC
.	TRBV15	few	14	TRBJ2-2	CATSKLGISGELFF	TGTGCCACCAGCAAGTTAGGTATTTCCGGGGAGCTGTTTTTT
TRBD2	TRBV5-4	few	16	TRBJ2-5	CASSLRSGGPRETQYF	TGTGCCAGCAGCTTGAGATCGGGGGGGCCGCGGGAGACCCAGTACTTC
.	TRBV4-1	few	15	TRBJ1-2	CASSQAQVSLYGYTF	TGCGCCAGCAGCCAAGCACAGGTGTCTCTCTATGGCTACACCTTC
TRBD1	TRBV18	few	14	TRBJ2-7	CASSPDRSGYEQYF	TGTGCCAGCTCACCGGACAGGTCTGGCTACGAGCAGTACTTC
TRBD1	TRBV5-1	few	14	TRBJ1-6	CASSSRTGHSPLHF	TGCGCCAGCAGCTCCCGGACAGGGCATTCACCCCTCCACTTT
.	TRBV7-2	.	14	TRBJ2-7	CASSQGGGKNEQYF	TGTGCCTCGTCCCAGGGGGGGGGCAAGAACGAGCAGTACTTC
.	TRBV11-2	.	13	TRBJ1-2	CASSLMRGYGYTF	TGTGCCAGCAGCTTAATGCGCGGCTATGGCTACACCTTC
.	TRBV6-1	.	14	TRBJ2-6	CASSPLIGANVLTF	TGTGCCAGCAGCCCGCTAATTGGGGCCAACGTCCTGACTTTC
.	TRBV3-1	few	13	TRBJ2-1	CASKRALHNEQFF	TGTGCCAGCAAACGGGCGTTACACAATGAGCAGTTCTTC
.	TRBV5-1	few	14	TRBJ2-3	CASHMPDPTDTQYF	TGCGCCAGCCATATGCCAGATCCCACAGATACGCAGTATTTT
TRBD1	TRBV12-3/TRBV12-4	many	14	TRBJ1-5	CASSYGTENQPQHF	TGTGCCAGCAGTTACGGGACAGAGAATCAGCCCCAGCATTTT
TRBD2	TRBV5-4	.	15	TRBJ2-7	CASSLGTSESYEQYF	TGTGCCAGCAGCTTGGGTACTAGCGAGAGCTACGAGCAGTACTTC
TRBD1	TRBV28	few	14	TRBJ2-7	CASRGTVGSYEQYF	TGTGCCAGCAGAGGGACAGTGGGATCCTACGAGCAGTACTTC
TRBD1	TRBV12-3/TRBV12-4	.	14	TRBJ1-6	CASSQTGLGSPLHF	TGTGCCAGCAGTCAGACAGGGTTGGGATCACCCCTCCACTTT
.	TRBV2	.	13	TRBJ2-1	CASSTRSYNEQFF	TGTGCCAGCAGTACACGATCTTACAATGAGCAGTTCTTC
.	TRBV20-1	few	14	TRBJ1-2	CSARKSGQVHGYTF	TGCAGTGCTAGGAAATCCGGACAAGTCCACGGCTACACCTTC
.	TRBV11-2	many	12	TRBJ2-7	CASSSDRYEQYF	TGTGCCAGCAGTTCGGACCGCTACGAGCAGTACTTC